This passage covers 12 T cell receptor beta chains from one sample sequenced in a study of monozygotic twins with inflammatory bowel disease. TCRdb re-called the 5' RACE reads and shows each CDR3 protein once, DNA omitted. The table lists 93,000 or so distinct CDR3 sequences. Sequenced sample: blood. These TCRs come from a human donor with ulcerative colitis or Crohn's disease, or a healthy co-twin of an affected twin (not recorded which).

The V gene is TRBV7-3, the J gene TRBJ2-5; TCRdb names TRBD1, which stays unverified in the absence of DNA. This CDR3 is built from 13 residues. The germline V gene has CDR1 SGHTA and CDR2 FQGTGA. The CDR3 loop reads CASSFNRGETQYF.

The CDR3 is CASSQTGLEQYF. The rearrangement joins TRBV7-9 to TRBJ2-7; no DNA is available, so the TRBD1 call from TCRdb remains unchecked. This CDR3 has 12 residues. Per germline, CDR1 SEHNR and CDR2 FQNEAQ (reference sequence).

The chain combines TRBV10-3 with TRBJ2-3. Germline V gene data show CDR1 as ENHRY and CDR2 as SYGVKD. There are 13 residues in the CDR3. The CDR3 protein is CAITGTITDTQYF.

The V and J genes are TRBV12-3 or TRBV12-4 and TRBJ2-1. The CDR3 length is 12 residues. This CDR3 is CASSSTDNEQFF.

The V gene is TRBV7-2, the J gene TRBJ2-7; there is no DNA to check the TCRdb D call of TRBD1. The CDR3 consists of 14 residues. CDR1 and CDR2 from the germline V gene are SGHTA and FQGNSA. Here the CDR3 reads CASSLDRGTYEQYF.

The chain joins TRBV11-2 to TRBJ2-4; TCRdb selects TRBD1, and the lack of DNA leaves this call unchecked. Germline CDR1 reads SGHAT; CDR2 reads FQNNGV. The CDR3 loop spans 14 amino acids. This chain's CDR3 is CASSLAGGGGIQYF.

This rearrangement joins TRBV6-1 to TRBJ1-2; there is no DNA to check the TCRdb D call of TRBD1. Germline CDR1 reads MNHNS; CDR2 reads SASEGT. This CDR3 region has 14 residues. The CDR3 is CASSGPGENYGYTF.

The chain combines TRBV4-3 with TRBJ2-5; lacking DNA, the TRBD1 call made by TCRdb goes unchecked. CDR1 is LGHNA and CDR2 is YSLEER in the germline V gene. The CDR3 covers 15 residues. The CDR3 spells CASSHSTGGQVAQYF.

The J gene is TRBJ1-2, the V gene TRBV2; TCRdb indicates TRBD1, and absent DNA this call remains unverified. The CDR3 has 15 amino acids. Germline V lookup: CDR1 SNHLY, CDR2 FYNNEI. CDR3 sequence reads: CASTYISTGPYGYTF.

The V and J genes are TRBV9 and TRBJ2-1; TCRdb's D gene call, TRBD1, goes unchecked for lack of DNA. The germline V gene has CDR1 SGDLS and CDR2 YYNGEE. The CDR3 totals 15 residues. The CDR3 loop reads CASSVDSGGYNEQFF.

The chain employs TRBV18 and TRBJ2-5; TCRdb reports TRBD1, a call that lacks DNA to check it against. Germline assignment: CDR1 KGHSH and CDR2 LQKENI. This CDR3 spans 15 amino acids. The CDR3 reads CASSFSQGASETQYF.

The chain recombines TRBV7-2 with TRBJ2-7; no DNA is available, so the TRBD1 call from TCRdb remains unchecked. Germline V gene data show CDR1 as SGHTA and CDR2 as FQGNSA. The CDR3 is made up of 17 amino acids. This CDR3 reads CASSSTGSRILSYEQYF.